This T cell receptor (beta chain) was captured by sequencing in a study of T cells after yellow fever vaccination (dated by TCRdb to about 2019). General notes on the study: The SMART-Seq v4 Ultra Low Input RNA kit was used to prepare libraries from fractions with low cell numbers. To follow T-cell clones before and after both primary and booster YFV17D yellow fever vaccination, bulk TCR alpha and beta repertoires underwent longitudinal sequencing. Two healthy male donors, one aged 18 to 30 and one aged 30 to 40 years, were included in the cohort. Blood was drawn at multiple timepoints before and after primary and secondary immunization, with bulk PBMC replicates and cell subsets isolated. The investigation overall reported the following: Only a couple of donors were included in the study, so the extent to which the findings can be generalized is limited. After the booster, most clones that had expanded after primary vaccination were detected again (approximately 96% of CD4 and under 90% of CD8), suggesting broad maintenance of memory. A small share of clonotypes was detected in both CD4 and CD8 compartments, with the overlap likely arising from convergent recombination. The secondary T-cell response was found to be weaker but faster than the primary response, with a peak reached on day 5 rather than on day 15. Computational filtering was needed because FACS-sorted repertoires could contain abundant contaminating clonotypes from the bulk population.

V ends up 1 base short and J 1 base short, with an unmatched junction base count of 7. The germline V gene (reference sequence) specifies DFQATT as CDR1 and SNEGSKA as CDR2. The CDR3 measures 15 amino acids from cysteine to phenylalanine. Only the CDR3 DNA stays, 45 bases, in frame from base 1. This clonotype was found a few times. Its antigen is currently not known. One base away there is no much larger clone; base qualities are not given. Synthesis of TCR cDNA relied on 5'RACE template switching, a step that introduced a universal primer site along with unique molecular identifiers. Priming for cDNA synthesis came from both the TCR alpha and TCR beta constant segments. Library amplification used two PCR steps, and the second PCR step added sample barcodes and sequencing adapters. Libraries were sequenced on Illumina HiSeq 2500 (2x100 bp) or NovaSeq (2x150 bp). As for the authors' bioinformatics: MIGEC handled demultiplexing of reads and collapsing into UMI consensus sequences, while MiXCR performed V(D)J alignment. Clonotypes responding to the vaccine were identified with edgeR on replicate PBMC samples, with the criteria of FDR below 0.01 and a log2 fold change above 5 up to day 15. Bulk clonotypes were assigned CD4 or CD8 identity according to which sequenced CD4 or CD8 repertoire held them at higher abundance. TCRdb's own reprocessing of the public reads used fastp at Q25 and MiXCR and kept productive beta chains. One record per CDR3 amino acid sequence lists the most common genes and DNA. Here the V and J calls rest on TCRdb's processing, not on the authors' analysis. The sample table holds around 610,000 distinct CDR3 sequences, of which around an eighth were seen once. The ten largest clones capture around an eighth of the sample.

The treatment or condition label for this specimen denotes: live attenuated yellow fever vaccine strain. At each blood-draw timepoint, two biological replicates of bulk PBMCs were obtained. PBMCs were isolated from peripheral blood using a standard Ficoll-Paque protocol. TriZol was used to extract RNA from bulk PBMCs, from CD4 and CD8 fractions, and from dextramer-positive and dextramer-negative fractions. This TCR was sampled from a man aged 25 to 40 who received the YFV17D yellow fever vaccine. This sequence uses TRBV20-1 and TRBJ2-7, with TRBD2 matching 7 junction bases. Sequencing used PBMCs, obtained on the day of the yellow fever booster vaccination. The CDR3 amino acid sequence is: CSARVGSGLSYEQYF. The base sequence is TGCAGTGCTAGAGTCGGTAGCGGGCTTTCCTACGAGCAGTACTTC.